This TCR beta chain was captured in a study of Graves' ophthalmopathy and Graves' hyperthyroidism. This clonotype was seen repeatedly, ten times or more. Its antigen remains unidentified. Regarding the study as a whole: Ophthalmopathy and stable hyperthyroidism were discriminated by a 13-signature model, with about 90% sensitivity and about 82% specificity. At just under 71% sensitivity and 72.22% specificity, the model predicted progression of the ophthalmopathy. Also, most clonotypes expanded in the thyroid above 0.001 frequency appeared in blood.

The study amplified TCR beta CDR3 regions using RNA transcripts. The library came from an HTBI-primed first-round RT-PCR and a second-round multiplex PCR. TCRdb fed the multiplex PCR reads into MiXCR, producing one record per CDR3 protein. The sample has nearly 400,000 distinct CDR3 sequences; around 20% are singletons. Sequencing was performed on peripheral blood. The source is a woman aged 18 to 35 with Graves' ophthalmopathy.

The CDR3 loop reads CSVVGTVSTGELFF. CDR3 DNA sequence: TGCAGCGTTGTGGGGACAGTTTCAACCGGGGAGCTGTTTTTT. V usage is TRBV29-1 and J usage is TRBJ2-2; TRBD1 aligns across 7 bases. The CDR3 has 14 residues. The junction had 7 bases not matched to a gene; V was cut back by 4 bases and J by 5 bases. Germline values: CDR1 SQVTM, CDR2 ANQGSEA.